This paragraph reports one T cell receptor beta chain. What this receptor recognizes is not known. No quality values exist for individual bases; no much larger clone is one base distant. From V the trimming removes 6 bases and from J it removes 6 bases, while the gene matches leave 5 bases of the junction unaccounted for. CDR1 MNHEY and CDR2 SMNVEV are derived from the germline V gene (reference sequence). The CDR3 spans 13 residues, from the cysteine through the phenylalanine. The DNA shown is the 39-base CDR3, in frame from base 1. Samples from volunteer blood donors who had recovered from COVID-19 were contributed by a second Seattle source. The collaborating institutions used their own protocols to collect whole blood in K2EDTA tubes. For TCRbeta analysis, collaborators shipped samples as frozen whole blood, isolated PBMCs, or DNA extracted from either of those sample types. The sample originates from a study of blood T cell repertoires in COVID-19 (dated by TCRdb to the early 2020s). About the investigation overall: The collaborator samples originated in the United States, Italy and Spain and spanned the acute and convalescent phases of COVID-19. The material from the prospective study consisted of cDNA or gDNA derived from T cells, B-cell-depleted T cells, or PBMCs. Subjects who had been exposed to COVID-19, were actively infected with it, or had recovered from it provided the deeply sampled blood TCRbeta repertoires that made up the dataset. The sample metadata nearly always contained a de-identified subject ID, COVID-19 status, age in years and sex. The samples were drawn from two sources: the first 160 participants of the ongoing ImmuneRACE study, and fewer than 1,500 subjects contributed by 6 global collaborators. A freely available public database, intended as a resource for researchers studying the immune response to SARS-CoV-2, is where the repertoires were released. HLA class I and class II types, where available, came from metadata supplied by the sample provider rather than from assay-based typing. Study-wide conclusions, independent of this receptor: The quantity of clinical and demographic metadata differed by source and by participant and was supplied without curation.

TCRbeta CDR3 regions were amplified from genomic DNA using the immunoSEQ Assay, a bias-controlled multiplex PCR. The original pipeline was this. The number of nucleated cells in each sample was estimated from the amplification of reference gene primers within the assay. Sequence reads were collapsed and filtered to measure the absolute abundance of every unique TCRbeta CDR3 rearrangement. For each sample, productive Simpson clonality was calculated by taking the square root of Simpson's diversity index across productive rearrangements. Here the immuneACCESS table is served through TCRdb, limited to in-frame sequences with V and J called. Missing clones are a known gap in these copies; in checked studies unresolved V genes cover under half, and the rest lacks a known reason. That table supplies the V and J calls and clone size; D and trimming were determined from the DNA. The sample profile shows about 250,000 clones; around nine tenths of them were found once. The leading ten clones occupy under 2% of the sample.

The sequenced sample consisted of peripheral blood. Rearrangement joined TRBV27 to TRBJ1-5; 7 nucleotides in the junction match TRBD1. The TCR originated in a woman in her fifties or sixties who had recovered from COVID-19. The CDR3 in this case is CASSKTGFQPQHF. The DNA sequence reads TGTGCCAGCAGCAAGACAGGGTTTCAGCCCCAGCATTTT.